A single sample is the source of the 8 T cell receptor beta chains below, sequenced in a study of blood T cell repertoires in COVID-19. The method was immunoSEQ multiplex PCR; TCRdb's version includes in-frame clones alone and lacks a portion of them. The sample yields about 150,000 clones, 83% seen once. Sequencing used peripheral blood. These receptors all come from a woman of 80 years or more with acute or convalescent COVID-19.

The chain recombines TRBV29-1 with TRBJ1-5; 7 bases match TRBD1. The germline CDR1 and CDR2 sequences are SQVTM and ANQGSEA. The CDR3 covers 14 residues. V trimming: 4 bases; J trimming: 3 bases; junction bases outside the gene matches: 6. The DNA for the CDR3 is TGCAGCGTTGTAATAGGGACAGCCAATCAGCCCCAGCATTTT. Protein sequence: CSVVIGTANQPQHF.

This clone was seen only a few times. J is TRBJ1-4 and V is TRBV6-5, with no clear D. Germline V gene data show CDR1 as MNHEY and CDR2 as SVGAGI. The CDR3 is made up of 14 amino acids. Deletions cut 2 bases from V and 4 bases from J, with 8 bases between. CDR3 in DNA: TGTGCCAGCAGTTACAACGCGGTTAATGAAAAACTGTTTTTT. Translating it yields CASSYNAVNEKLFF.

The V call is TRBV19, the J call TRBJ1-1, with 9 bases identical to TRBD1. Germline V gene data show CDR1 as LNHDA and CDR2 as SQIVND (reference sequence). Unmatched junction bases numbered 6, after V lost 1 base and J lost 6 bases. The CDR3 loop spans 15 amino acids. The CDR3 DNA follows: TGTGCCAGTAGTATAGGAGGACAGGGGAGGGCTGAAGCTTTCTTT. Translated, it gives CASSIGGQGRAEAFF.

This sequence joins TRBV29-1 and TRBJ1-2, with 10 nucleotides matching TRBD1. Losses at the gene ends were 6 bases for V and 2 bases for J; bases not matched to a gene: 3. The CDR3 totals 13 residues. Germline CDR1 is SQVTM and CDR2 is ANQGSEA. The CDR3 protein is CSVGQGGNYGYTF. The CDR3 nucleotides are TGCAGCGTCGGACAGGGGGGGAACTATGGCTACACCTTC.

The genes are TRBV19 and TRBJ2-5, with a tentative D call TRBD1 (6 bases). The CDR3 contains 14 residues. Trimming left V 3 bases short and J 2 bases short, with 10 bases between. In germline, CDR1 is LNHDA, CDR2 SQIVND (reference sequence). The CDR3 region has the DNA TGTGCCAGTAGTATTCGGACAGCACAAGAGACCCAGTACTTC. It codes for CASSIRTAQETQYF.

The CDR3 sequence: CASRPGQGPQTQYF. The CDR3 nucleotides read TGTGCCAGCAGACCTGGACAGGGGCCTCAGACCCAGTACTTC. The rearrangement links TRBV6-5 to TRBJ2-5, with TRBD1 matching over 9 bases. Germline V gene sequence: CDR1 MNHEY, CDR2 SVGAGI. V lost 6 bases, J lost 6 bases, and 8 bases stayed unmatched. The CDR3 loop spans 14 amino acids.

This sequence joins TRBV4-2 and TRBJ1-4, with TRBD1 as a possible D gene (5 bases). Trimming took 1 base from V and 8 from J, leaving 14 bases between them. From germline, CDR1 is LGHNA and CDR2 YNFKEQ. The CDR3 covers 15 residues. The CDR3 DNA sequence: TGTGCCAGCAGCCAAGTGCAGGGCAGAGACGAAAAACTGTTTTTT. It codes for CASSQVQGRDEKLFF.

V is TRBV10-1 and J is TRBJ2-3; 8 bases map to TRBD1. Trimming cost V 4 bases and J 4 bases; bases outside gene matches: 10. CDR1 WNHNN and CDR2 SYGVQD come from the germline V gene (reference sequence). The length of the CDR3 is 16 residues. The CDR3: CASSVSIQGGADTQYF. DNA for the CDR3: TGCGCCAGCAGTGTATCCATACAGGGGGGTGCAGATACGCAGTATTTT.